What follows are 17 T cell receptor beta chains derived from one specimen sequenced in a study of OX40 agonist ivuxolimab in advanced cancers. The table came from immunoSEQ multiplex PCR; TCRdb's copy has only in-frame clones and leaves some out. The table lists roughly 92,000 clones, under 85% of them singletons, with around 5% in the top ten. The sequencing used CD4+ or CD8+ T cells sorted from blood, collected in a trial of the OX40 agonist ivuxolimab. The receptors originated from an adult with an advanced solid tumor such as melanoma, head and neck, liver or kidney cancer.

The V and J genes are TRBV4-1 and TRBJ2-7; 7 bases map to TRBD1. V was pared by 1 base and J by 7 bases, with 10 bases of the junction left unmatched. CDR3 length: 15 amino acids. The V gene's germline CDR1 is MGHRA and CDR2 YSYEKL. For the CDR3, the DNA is TGCGCCAGCAGCCAAGGCAGGGGGAGTTCGTGGGAGCAGTACTTC. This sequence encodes CASSQGRGSSWEQYF.

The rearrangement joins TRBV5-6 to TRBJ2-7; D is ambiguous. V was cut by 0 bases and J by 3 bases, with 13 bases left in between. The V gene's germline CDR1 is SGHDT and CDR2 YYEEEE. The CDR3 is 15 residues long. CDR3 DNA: TGTGCCAGCAGCTTGGCCCAAGGCCCCCTCTACGAGCAGTACTTC. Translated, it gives CASSLAQGPLYEQYF.

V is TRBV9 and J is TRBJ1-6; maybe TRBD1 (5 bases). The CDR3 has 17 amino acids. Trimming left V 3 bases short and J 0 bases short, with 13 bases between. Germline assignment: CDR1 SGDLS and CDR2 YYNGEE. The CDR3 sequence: CASSAFDRPSYNSPLHF. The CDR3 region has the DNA TGTGCCAGCAGCGCCTTCGACAGACCCTCCTATAATTCACCCCTCCACTTT.

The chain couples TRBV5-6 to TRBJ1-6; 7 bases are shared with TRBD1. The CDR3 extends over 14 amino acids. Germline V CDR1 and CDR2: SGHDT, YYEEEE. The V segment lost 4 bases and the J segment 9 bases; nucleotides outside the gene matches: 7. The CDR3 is CASSATGMISPLHF. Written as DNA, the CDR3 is TGTGCCAGCAGCGCGACAGGGATGATTTCACCCCTCCACTTT.

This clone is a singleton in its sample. CDR3 sequence reads: CASSFAGTNADTQYF. The CDR3 DNA sequence: TGTGCCAGCAGTTTCGCCGGGACAAATGCAGATACGCAGTATTTT. The genes are TRBV7-9 and TRBJ2-3; weak D call: TRBD1 (6 bases). CDR1 is SEHNR and CDR2 is FQNEAQ in the germline V gene (reference sequence). The CDR3 length is 15 residues. V lost 6 bases to trimming and J lost 4 bases, with 17 bases between them. Variable domain in full (rest from reference TRBV7-9 and TRBJ2-3): DTGVSQNPRHKITKRGQNVTFRCDPISEHNRLYWYRQTLGQGPEFLTYFQNEAQLEKSRLLSDRFSAERPKGSFSTLEIQRTEQGDSAMYLCASSFAGTNADTQYFGPGTRLTVL.

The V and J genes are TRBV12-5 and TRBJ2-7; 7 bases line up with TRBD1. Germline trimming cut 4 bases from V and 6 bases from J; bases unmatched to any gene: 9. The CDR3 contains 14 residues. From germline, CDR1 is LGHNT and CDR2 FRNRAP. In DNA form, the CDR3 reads TGTGCTAGTGGTTCAGGACAGGCGCCTGGCGAGCAGTACTTC. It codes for CASGSGQAPGEQYF.

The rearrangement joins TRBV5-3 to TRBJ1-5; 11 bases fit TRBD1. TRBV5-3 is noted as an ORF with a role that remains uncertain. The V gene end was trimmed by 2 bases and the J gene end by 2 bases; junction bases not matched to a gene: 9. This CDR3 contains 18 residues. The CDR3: CARSLNGQGATGNQPQHF. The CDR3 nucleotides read TGTGCCAGAAGCTTAAATGGACAGGGGGCCACCGGCAATCAGCCCCAGCATTTT.

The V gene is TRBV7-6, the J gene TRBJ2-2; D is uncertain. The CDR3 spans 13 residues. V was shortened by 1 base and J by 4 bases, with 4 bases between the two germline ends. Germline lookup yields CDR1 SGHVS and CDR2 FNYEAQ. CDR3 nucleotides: TGTGCCAGCAGCTTAGGATCCACCGGGGAGCTGTTTTTT. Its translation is CASSLGSTGELFF.

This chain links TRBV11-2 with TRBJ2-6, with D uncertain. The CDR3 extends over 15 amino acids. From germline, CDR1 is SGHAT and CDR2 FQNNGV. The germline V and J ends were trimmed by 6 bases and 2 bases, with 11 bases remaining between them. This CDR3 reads CASRIGGAGANVLTF. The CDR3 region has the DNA TGTGCCAGCAGGATAGGTGGCGCTGGGGCCAACGTCCTGACTTTC.

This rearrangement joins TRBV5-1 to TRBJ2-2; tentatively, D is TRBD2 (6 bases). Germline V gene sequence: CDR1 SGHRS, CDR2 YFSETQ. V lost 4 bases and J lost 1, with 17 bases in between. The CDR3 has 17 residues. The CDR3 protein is CASSPGQLAQNTGELFF. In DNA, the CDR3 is TGCGCCAGCAGCCCGGGTCAGCTAGCGCAGAACACCGGGGAGCTGTTTTTT.

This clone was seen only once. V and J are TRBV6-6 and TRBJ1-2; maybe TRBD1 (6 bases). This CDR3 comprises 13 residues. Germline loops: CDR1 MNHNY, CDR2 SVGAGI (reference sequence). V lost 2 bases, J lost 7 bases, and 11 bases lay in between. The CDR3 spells CASSYTDRAGYTF. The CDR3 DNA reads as TGTGCCAGCAGTTACACGGACAGAGCTGGCTACACCTTC.

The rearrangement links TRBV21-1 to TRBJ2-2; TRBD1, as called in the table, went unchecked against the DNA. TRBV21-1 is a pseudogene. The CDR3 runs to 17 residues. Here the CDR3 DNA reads TGTGCCAGCAGCAATCGCCGACAGGCCTCGAACACCGGGGAGCTGTTTTTT. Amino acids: CASSNRRQASNTGELFF.

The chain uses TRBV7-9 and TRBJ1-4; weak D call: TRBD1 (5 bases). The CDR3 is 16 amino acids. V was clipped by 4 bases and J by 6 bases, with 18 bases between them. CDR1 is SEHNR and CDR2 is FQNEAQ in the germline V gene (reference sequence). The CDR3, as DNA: TGTGCCAGCAGCTCCACTAAGACACCGGGGCATGAAAAACTGTTTTTT. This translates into CASSSTKTPGHEKLFF.

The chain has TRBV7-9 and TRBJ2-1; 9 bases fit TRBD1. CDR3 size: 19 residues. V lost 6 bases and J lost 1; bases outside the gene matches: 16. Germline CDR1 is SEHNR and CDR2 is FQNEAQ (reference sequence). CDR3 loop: CASSNRDRAALGSYNEQFF. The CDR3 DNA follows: TGTGCCAGCAGTAATAGGGACAGGGCAGCTCTAGGATCCTACAATGAGCAGTTCTTC.

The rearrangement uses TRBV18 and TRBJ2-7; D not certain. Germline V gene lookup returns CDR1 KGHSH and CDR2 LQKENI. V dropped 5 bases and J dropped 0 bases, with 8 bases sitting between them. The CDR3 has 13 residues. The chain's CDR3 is CASSTAGSYEQYF. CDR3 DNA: TGTGCCAGCTCAACGGCAGGCTCCTACGAGCAGTACTTC.

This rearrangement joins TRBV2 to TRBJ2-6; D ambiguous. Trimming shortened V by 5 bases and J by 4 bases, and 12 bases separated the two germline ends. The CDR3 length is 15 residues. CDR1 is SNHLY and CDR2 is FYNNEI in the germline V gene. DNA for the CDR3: TGTGCCAGCAGTCGACGGACCTCGGGGGCCAACGTCCTGACTTTC. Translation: CASSRRTSGANVLTF.

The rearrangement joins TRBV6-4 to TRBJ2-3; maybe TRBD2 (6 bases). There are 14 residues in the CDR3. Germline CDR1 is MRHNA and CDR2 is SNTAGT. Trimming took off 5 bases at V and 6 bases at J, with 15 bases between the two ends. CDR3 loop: CASSFSGGGDTQYF. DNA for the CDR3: TGTGCCAGCAGTTTTAGCGGAGGAGGGGATACGCAGTATTTT.